This TCR beta chain was sequenced during a study of human T cells and chemical hapten exposure. The time point: patch test 1, 2 weeks after DPC sensitization. Treatment reported: therapeutic diphenylcyclopropenone sensitization with weekly scalp DPC. The CDR3 loop spans 15 amino acids. Per germline, CDR1 SEHNR and CDR2 FQNEAQ (reference sequence). V lost 4 bases to trimming and J lost 2 bases; unmatched junction nucleotides: 6. TCRdb ran MiXCR on the RACE reads and lists one entry per CDR3 protein. This table holds approximately 74,000 distinct CDR3 sequences, more than 30% found once. Specimen: whole blood, collected in connection with sensitization to the hapten diphenylcyclopropenone (DPC). V gene TRBV7-9 combines with J gene TRBJ2-5; 8 bases line up with TRBD1. This sequence originates from a man aged 40-55 years with alopecia areata. Some clones in this sample may be carry-over from other donors' samples. Written as DNA, the CDR3 is TGTGCCAGCAGCTCCCGACAGGGGAGGCAAGAGACCCAGTACTTC. Encoded protein: CASSSRQGRQETQYF.